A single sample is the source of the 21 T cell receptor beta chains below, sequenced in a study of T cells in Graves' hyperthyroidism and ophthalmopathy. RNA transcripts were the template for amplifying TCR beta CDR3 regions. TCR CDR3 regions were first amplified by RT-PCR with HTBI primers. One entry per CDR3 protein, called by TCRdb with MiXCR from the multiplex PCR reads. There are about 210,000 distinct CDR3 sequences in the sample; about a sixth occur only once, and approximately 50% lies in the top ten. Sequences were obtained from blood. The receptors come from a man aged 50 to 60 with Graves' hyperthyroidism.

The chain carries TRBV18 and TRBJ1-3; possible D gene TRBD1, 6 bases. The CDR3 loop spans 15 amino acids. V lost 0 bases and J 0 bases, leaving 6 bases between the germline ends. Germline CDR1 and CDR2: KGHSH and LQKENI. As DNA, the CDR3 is TGTGCCAGCTCACCACCGGACAGCTCTGGAAACACCATATATTTT. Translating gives CASSPPDSSGNTIYF. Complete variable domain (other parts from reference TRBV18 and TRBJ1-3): NAGVMQNPRHLVRRRGQEARLRCSPMKGHSHVYWYRQLPEEGLKFMVYLQKENIIDESGMPKERFSAEFPKEGPSILRIQQVVRGDSAAYFCASSPPDSSGNTIYFGEGSWLTVV.

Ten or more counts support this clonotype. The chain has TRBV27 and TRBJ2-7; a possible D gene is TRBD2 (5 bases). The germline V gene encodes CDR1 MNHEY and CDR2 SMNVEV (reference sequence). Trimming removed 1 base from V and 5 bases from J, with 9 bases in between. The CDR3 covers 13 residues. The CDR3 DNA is TGTGCCAGCAGTTTATTGGGGAGCCACGAGCAGTACTTC. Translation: CASSLLGSHEQYF.

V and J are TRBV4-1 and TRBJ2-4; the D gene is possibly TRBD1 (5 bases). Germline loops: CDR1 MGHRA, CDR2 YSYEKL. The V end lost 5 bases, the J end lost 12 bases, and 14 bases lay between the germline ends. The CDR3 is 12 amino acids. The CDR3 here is CASSYMQGPQYF. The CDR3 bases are TGCGCCAGCAGCTACATGCAGGGTCCTCAGTACTTC.

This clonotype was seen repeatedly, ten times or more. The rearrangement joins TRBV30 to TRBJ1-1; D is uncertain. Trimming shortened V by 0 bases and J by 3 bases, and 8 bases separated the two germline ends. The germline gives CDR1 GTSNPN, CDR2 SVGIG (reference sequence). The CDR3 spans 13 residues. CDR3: CAWSVAGYTEAFF. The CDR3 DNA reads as TGTGCCTGGAGTGTAGCGGGGTACACTGAAGCTTTCTTT.

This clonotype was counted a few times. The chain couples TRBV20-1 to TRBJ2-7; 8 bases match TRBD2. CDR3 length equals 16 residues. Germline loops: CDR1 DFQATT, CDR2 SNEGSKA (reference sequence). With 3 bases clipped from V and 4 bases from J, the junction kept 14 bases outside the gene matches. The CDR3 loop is CSARALIVTSVYEQYF. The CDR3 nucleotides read TGCAGTGCTAGGGCTTTAATCGTGACTAGCGTTTACGAGCAGTACTTC.

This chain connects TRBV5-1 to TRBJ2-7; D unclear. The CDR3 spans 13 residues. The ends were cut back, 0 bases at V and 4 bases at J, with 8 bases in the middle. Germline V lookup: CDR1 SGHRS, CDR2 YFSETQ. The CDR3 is CASSLGRHYEQYF. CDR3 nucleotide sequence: TGCGCCAGCAGCTTGGGGCGCCATTACGAGCAGTACTTC.

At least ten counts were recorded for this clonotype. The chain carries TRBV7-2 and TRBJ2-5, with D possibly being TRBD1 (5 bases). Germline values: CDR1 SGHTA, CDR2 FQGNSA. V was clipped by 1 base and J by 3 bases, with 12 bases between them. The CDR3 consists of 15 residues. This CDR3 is CASSLVVREEETQYF. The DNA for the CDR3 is TGTGCCAGCAGCTTAGTAGTCAGGGAAGAAGAGACCCAGTACTTC.

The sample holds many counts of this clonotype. CDR3 amino acids: CASRGGVAGANVLTF. The CDR3 DNA sequence: TGTGCCAGCAGGGGGGGGGTTGCTGGGGCCAACGTCCTGACTTTC. The rearrangement joins TRBV2 to TRBJ2-6; 7 bases map to TRBD2. Per germline, CDR1 SNHLY and CDR2 FYNNEI. V lost 6 bases and J lost 2; bases outside the gene matches: 4. This CDR3 is 15 amino acids long.

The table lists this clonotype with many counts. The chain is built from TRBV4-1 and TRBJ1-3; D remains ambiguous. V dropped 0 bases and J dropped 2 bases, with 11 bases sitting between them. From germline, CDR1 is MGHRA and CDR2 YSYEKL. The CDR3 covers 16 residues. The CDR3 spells CASSQDGQHPGNTIYF. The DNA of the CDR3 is TGCGCCAGCAGCCAAGACGGCCAACATCCTGGAAACACCATATATTTT.

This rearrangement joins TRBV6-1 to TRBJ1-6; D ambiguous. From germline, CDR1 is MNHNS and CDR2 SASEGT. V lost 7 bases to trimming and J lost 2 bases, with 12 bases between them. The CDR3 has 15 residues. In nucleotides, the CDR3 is TGTGCCAGCACGAGACAAGACCCCTATAATTCACCCCTCCACTTT. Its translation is CASTRQDPYNSPLHF.

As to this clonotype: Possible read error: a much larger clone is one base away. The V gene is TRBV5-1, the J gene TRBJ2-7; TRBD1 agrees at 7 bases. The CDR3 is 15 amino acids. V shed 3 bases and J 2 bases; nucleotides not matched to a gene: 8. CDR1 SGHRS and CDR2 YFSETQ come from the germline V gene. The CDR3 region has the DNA TGCGCCAGCAGCTCCTTGGGGACAGACACCTACGAGCAGTACTTC. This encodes CASSSLGTDTYEQYF.

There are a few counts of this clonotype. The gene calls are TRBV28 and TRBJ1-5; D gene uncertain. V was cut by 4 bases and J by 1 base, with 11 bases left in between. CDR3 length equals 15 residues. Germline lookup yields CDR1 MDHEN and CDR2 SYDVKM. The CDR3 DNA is TGTGCCAGCAGTTCTGGTTTAAGGAGCAATCAGCCCCAGCATTTT. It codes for CASSSGLRSNQPQHF. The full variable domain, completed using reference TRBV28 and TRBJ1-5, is DVKVTQSSRYLVKRTGEKVFLECVQDMDHENMFWYRQDPGLGLRLIYFSYDVKMKEKGDIPEGYSVSREKKERFSLILESASTNQTSMYLCASSSGLRSNQPQHFGDGTRLSIL.

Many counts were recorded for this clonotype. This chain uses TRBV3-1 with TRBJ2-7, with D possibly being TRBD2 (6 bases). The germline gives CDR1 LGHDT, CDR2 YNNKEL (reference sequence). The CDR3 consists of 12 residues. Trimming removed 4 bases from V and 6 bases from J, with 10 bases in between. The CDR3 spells CASSRGDGEQYF. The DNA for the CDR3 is TGTGCCAGCAGCCGGGGGGATGGCGAGCAGTACTTC.

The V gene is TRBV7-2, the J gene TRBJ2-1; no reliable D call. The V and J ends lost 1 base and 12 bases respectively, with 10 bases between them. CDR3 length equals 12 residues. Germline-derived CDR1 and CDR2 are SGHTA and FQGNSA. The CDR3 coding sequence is TGTGCCAGCAGCTTAGTGCCGGGCGGGCAGTTCTTC. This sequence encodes CASSLVPGGQFF. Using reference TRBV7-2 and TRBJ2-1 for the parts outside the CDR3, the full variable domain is GAGVSQSPSNKVTEKGKDVELRCDPISGHTALYWYRQSLGQGLEFLIYFQGNSAPDKSGLPSDRFSAERTGGSVSTLTIQRTQQEDSAVYLCASSLVPGGQFFGPGTRLTVL.

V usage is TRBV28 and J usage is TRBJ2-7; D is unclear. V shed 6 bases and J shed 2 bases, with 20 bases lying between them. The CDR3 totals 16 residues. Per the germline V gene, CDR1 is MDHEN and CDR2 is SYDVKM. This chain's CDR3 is CASSPDIRVLAYEQYF. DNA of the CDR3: TGTGCCAGCAGCCCCGACATACGGGTATTGGCCTACGAGCAGTACTTC.

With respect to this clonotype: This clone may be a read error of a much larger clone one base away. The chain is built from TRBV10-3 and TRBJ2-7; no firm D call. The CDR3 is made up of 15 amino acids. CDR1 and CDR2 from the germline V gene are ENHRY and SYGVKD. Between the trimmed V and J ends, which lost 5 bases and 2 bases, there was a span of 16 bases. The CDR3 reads CAISYSPEGPYEQYF. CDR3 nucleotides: TGTGCCATCAGTTACTCGCCCGAAGGTCCCTACGAGCAGTACTTC.

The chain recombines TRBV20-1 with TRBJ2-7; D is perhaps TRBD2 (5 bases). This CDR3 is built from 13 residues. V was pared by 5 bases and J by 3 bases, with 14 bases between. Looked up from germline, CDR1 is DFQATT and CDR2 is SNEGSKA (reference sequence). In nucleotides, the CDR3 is TGCAGTGCTCAGACGGGGAACGGCTACGAGCAGTACTTC. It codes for CSAQTGNGYEQYF.

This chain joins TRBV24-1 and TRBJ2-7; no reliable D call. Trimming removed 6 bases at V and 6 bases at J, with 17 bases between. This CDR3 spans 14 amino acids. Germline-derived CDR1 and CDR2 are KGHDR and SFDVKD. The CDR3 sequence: CATSRRGARIEQYF. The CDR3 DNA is TGTGCCACCAGTCGCCGTGGAGCTCGGATCGAGCAGTACTTC.

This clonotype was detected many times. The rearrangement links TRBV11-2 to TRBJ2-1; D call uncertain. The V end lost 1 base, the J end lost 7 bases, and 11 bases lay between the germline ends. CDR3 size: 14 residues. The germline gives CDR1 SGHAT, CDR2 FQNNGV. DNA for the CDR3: TGTGCCAGCAGCTTAGGGTTCAATTTGAATGAGCAGTTCTTC. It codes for CASSLGFNLNEQFF.

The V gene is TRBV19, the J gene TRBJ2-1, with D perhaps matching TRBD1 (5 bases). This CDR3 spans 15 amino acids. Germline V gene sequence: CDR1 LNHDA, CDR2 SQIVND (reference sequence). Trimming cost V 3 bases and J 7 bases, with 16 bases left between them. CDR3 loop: CASSIRAGMGNEQFF. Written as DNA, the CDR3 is TGTGCCAGTAGTATTAGGGCAGGGATGGGTAATGAGCAGTTCTTC.

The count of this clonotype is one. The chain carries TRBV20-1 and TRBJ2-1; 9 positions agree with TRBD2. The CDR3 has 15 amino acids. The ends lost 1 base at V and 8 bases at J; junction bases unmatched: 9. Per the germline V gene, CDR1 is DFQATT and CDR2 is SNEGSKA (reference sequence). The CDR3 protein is CSARGHGGRADEQFF. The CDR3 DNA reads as TGCAGTGCTAGAGGTCATGGCGGGAGGGCCGATGAGCAGTTCTTC.